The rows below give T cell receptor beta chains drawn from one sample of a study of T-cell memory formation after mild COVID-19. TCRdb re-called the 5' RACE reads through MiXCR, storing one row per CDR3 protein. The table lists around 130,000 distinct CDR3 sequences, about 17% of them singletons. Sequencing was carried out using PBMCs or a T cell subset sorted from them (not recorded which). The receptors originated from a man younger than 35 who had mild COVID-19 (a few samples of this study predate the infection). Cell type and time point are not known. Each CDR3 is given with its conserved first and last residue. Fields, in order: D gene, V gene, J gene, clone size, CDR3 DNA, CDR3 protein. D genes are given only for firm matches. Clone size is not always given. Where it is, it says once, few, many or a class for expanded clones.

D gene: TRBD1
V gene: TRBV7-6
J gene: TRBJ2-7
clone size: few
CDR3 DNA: TGTGCCAGCAGCCCCCGCCGGGACAGACTCTACGAGCAGTACTTC
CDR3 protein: CASSPRRDRLYEQYF

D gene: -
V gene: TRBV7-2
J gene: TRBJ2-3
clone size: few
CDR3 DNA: TGTGCCAGCAGCCCCCAGCGAGATACGCAGTATTTT
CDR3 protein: CASSPQRDTQYF

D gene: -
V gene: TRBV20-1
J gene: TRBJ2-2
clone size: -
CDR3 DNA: TGCAGTGCTATCACGAACACCGGGGAGCTGTTTTTT
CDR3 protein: CSAITNTGELFF

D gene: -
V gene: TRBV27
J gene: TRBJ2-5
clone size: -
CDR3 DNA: TGTGCCAGCAGTTTTGCAGGGAAGGCCCAGTACTTC
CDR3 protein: CASSFAGKAQYF

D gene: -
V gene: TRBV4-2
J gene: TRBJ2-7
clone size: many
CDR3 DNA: TGTGCCAGCAGCCCCGGGACTGGGGACCCCTACGAGCAGTACTTC
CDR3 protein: CASSPGTGDPYEQYF

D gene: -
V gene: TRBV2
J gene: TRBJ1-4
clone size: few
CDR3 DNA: TGTGCCAGCAGTGAAAGTAATGAAAAACTGTTTTTT
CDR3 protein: CASSESNEKLFF

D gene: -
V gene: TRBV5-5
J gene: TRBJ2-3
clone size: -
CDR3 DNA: TGTGCCAGCAGCTTGGGTCCCGCAGATACGCAGTATTTT
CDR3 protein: CASSLGPADTQYF

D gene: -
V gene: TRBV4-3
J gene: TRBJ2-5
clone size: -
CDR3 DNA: TGCGCCAGCAGCCAAGATTTCGGTTCCCATGAGACCCAGTACTTC
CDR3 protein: CASSQDFGSHETQYF

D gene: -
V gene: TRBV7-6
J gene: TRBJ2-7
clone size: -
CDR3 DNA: TGTGCCAGCAGCAGACAGACCGGGACCTACGAGCAGTACTTC
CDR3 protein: CASSRQTGTYEQYF

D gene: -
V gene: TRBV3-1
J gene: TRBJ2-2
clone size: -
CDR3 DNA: TGTGCCAGCAGCCAAAGGGGGAACACCGGGGAGCTGTTTTTT
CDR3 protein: CASSQRGNTGELFF

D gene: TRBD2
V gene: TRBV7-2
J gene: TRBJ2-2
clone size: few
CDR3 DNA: TGTGCCAGCAGCTTCGGACTAGACACCGGGGAGCTGTTTTTT
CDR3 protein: CASSFGLDTGELFF

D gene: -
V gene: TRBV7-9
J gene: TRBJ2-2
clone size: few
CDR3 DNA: TGTGCCAGCAGCCCAACCGGACACCTCGGGACCGGGGAGCTGTTTTTT
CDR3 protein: CASSPTGHLGTGELFF

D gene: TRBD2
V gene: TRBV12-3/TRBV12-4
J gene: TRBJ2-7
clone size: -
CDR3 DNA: TGTGCCAGCAGTTTAGACCTAGCGGCTCAGTACTTC
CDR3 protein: CASSLDLAAQYF

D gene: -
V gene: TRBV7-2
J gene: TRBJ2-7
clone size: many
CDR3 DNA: TGTGCCAGCAGCCCGAACTACGAGCAGTACTTC
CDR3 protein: CASSPNYEQYF

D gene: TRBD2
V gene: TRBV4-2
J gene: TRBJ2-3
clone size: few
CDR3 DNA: TGTGCCAGCAGCCCGACTAGCGGGGGGGGAACTAGCACAGATACGCAGTATTTT
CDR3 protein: CASSPTSGGGTSTDTQYF

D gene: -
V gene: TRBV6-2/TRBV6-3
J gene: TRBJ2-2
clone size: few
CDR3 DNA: TGTGCCAGCAGAAACTCTCTAGCCGGGGAGCTGTTTTTT
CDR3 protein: CASRNSLAGELFF

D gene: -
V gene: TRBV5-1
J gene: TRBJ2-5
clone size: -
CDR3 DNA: TGCGCCAGCACTGGGACGTTAGGAGAGACCCAGTACTTC
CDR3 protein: CASTGTLGETQYF

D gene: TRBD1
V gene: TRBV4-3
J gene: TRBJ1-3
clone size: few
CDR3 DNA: TGCGCCAGCAGCCAAGTCGACAGGGGGCCTGGAAACACCATATATTTT
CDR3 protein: CASSQVDRGPGNTIYF

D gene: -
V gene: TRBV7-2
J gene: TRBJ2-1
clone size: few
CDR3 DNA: TGTGCCAGCAGCACGGTTGGGGATCCGACCATGAATGAGCAGTTCTTC
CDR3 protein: CASSTVGDPTMNEQFF

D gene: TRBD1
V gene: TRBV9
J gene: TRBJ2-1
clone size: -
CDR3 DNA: TGTGCCAGCAGCATCGGACAGGGTTCGTACAATGAGCAGTTCTTC
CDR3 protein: CASSIGQGSYNEQFF

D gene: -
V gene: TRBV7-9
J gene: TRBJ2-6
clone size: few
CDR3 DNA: TGTGCCAGCAGCTCCTTGGATAGGCAGGGTAGGGCCAACGTCCTGACTTTC
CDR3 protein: CASSSLDRQGRANVLTF

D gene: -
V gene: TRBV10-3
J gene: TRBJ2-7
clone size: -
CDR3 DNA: TGTGCCACCGAACAGGGTTACGAGCAGTACTTC
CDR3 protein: CATEQGYEQYF

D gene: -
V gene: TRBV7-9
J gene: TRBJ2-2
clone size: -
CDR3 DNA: TGTGCCAGCAGCTTGACCGGAACCGGGGAGCTGTTTTTT
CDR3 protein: CASSLTGTGELFF

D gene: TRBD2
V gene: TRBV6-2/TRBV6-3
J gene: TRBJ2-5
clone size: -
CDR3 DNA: TGTGCCAGCATCTTTGCGGGGGGCGAGACCCAGTACTTC
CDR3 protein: CASIFAGGETQYF

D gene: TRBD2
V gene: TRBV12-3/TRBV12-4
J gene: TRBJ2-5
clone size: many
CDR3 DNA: TGTGCCAGCAGTTCCACTAGCGGTGGGGAGACCCAGTACTTC
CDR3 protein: CASSSTSGGETQYF

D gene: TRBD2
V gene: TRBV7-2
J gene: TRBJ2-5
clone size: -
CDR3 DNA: TGTGCCAGCAGCATGGGACTAGCGGGGTTGGATCGAGAGACCCAGTACTTC
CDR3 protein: CASSMGLAGLDRETQYF

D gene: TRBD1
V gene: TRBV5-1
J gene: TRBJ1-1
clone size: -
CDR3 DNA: TGCGCCAGCAGCCCCCCCGGACAGGGTCCCACTGAAGCTTTCTTT
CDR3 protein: CASSPPGQGPTEAFF

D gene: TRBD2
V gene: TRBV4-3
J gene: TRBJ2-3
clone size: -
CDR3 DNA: TGCGCCAGCAGGCAGACTAGCTACGGTTCGGCCACAGATACGCAGTATTTT
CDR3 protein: CASRQTSYGSATDTQYF

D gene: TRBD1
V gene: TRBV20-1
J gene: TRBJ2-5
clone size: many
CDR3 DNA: TGCAGTGCTCTCCCCGGCGGACAGGGTGGGGAGACCCAGTACTTC
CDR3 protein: CSALPGGQGGETQYF